The rows below give T cell receptor beta chains drawn from one sample of a study of response to subunit inactivated influenza vaccine. TCRdb used MiXCR to reprocess the RT-PCR reads, holding one entry per CDR3 protein. Altogether fewer than 550,000 distinct CDR3 sequences are present, roughly 27% being singletons, with the ten largest covering 1.9%. The sequencing here drew on CD4+ T cells sorted from PBMCs, taken 5 days after vaccination. All receptors come from a man aged 45 to 65 who received an inactivated influenza vaccine. CDR3s include the opening cysteine and the closing phenylalanine or tryptophan. D genes are given only for firm matches. Where a row states a size, it is once, few, many or the class of an expanded clone; other rows omit it.

V gene,J gene,D gene,clone size,CDR3 DNA,CDR3 protein
TRBV5-1,TRBJ2-7,.,.,TGCGCCAGCAGCCCCGCCGGGACTTCGCCGGAGGAGCAGTACTTC,CASSPAGTSPEEQYF
TRBV7-2,TRBJ2-7,.,few,TGTGCCAGCAGCGGTACTGTATTGGGGTTCGAGCAGTACTTC,CASSGTVLGFEQYF
TRBV20-1,TRBJ2-7,TRBD2,few,TGCAGTGCTCCACTAGCGGTCGGATACGAGCAGTACTTC,CSAPLAVGYEQYF
TRBV12-3/TRBV12-4,TRBJ1-6,.,few,TGTGCCAGCAGCTATCAACGGACAGTTAATTCACCCCTCCACTTT,CASSYQRTVNSPLHF
TRBV29-1,TRBJ2-7,TRBD2,few,TGCAGCGTTGAACCGCTAGCGGGAGGGTACGAGCAGTACTTC,CSVEPLAGGYEQYF
TRBV7-2,TRBJ2-1,.,.,TGTGCCAGCAGCTACCGGGGTAATTACAATGAGCAGTTCTTC,CASSYRGNYNEQFF
TRBV7-8,TRBJ2-2,.,.,TGTGCCAGCAGCTTAGTTCCCAGGGGCACCGGGGAGCTGTTTTTT,CASSLVPRGTGELFF
TRBV29-1,TRBJ2-5,.,few,TGCAGCGTTGATGTTAACCAAGAGACCCAGTACTTC,CSVDVNQETQYF
TRBV19,TRBJ2-1,TRBD2,.,TGTGCCAGCCGGAAGACTAGCGGGGATCACAATGAGCAGTTCTTC,CASRKTSGDHNEQFF
TRBV7-2,TRBJ2-1,TRBD2,.,TGTGCCAGCCGCCTGGGAACGGGGGGGACCTACAATGAGCAGTTCTTC,CASRLGTGGTYNEQFF
TRBV7-2,TRBJ1-2,TRBD1,few,TGTGCCAGCAGCTCCAGGACAGGGTCGTATGGCTACACCTTC,CASSSRTGSYGYTF
TRBV21-1,TRBJ2-5,.,few,TGTGCCAGCAGCAAAGCGCATCAGAGGCAGGGGCAAGAGACCCAGTACTTC,CASSKAHQRQGQETQYF
TRBV6-2/TRBV6-3,TRBJ2-1,.,few,TGTGCCAGCAGTAACCTGGACCCCAGGCAGTTCTTC,CASSNLDPRQFF
TRBV20-1,TRBJ2-2,TRBD2,.,TGCAGTGCTAGTAGGCTAGCGGGAGACACCGGGGAGCTGTTTTTT,CSASRLAGDTGELFF
TRBV7-2,TRBJ2-3,TRBD2,.,TGTGCCAGCAGCTCACTAGCGGGGGTTTGGGATACGCAGTATTTT,CASSSLAGVWDTQYF
TRBV20-1,TRBJ2-3,TRBD2,once,TGCAGTGCTAATAGCGGGAGAAGAGGCACAGATACGCAGTATTTT,CSANSGRRGTDTQYF
TRBV9,TRBJ2-2,.,few,TGTGCCAGCAGCCCCTCGGCGCGAGCGAACACCGGGGAGCTGTTTTTT,CASSPSARANTGELFF
TRBV5-4,TRBJ1-2,TRBD1,few,TGTGCCAGCAGCGTAGGGGGCCAGTATCGCTACACCTTC,CASSVGGQYRYTF
TRBV12-3/TRBV12-4,TRBJ2-5,TRBD2,.,TGTGCCAGCAGTTTGGGGGCGGGGGGGAAGACCCAGTACTTC,CASSLGAGGKTQYF
TRBV20-1,TRBJ2-1,TRBD2,many,TGCAGTGCTAGGGGCGGGACTAGTCTCAATGAGCAGTTCTTC,CSARGGTSLNEQFF
TRBV20-1,TRBJ2-7,.,.,TGCAGTGCTAGGGGAACAACTACCGGGTTGTACTTC,CSARGTTTGLYF
TRBV7-2,TRBJ2-7,.,few,TGTGCCAGCAGCTTAGTCGCAGGGTCAACCTACGAGCAGTACTTC,CASSLVAGSTYEQYF
TRBV6-2/TRBV6-3,TRBJ2-3,.,.,TGTGCCAGCTGGGGAAGACATCACACAGATACGCAGTATTTT,CASWGRHHTDTQYF
TRBV4-3,TRBJ1-5,.,few,TGCGCCAGCAGCCAAGACGTGTGGTCGCAGCCCCAGCATTTT,CASSQDVWSQPQHF
TRBV28,TRBJ2-3,TRBD1,few,TGTGCCAGCATCAGGGGGCCTAACACAGATACGCAGTATTTT,CASIRGPNTDTQYF
TRBV11-2,TRBJ2-1,TRBD2,.,TGTGCCAGCAGCTTAGTATCTCTAGCGGGAGCGGTCGATGAGCAGTTCTTC,CASSLVSLAGAVDEQFF
TRBV6-2/TRBV6-3,TRBJ1-2,TRBD1,.,TGTGCCAGCAGTTTCCGGGACAGGAGGTATGGCTACACCTTC,CASSFRDRRYGYTF
TRBV15,TRBJ2-2,.,.,TGTGCCACCAGCCAAGCCACCGGGGAGCTGTTTTTT,CATSQATGELFF
TRBV20-1,TRBJ2-7,.,.,TGCAGTGCTAGCCTCCTTAACAGGAGAACCTACGAGCAGTACTTC,CSASLLNRRTYEQYF
TRBV29-1,TRBJ2-2,.,many,TGCAGCGTTGGAGGGAGGACATCAGGGACCGGGGAGCTGTTTTTT,CSVGGRTSGTGELFF
TRBV5-6,TRBJ2-3,TRBD2,.,TGTGCCAGCAGCTTGCAACTAGCGGGGGGCACAGATACGCAGTATTTT,CASSLQLAGGTDTQYF
TRBV12-5,TRBJ2-1,TRBD2,.,TGTGCTAGTGGTTTGTTTACGGGAGGCGAGAATGAGCAGTTCTTC,CASGLFTGGENEQFF
TRBV24-1,TRBJ2-3,TRBD2,few,TGTGCCACCAGTGATCCCCGGACTAGCGGGACGTCTAGCACAGATACGCAGTATTTT,CATSDPRTSGTSSTDTQYF
TRBV3-1,TRBJ1-4,TRBD1,few,TGTGCCAGCAGCCAAGCGGGACAGACTAATGAAAAACTGTTTTTT,CASSQAGQTNEKLFF
TRBV29-1,TRBJ1-4,TRBD1,few,TGCAGCGTTCGGACAGGGACTAATGAAAAACTGTTTTTT,CSVRTGTNEKLFF
TRBV10-3,TRBJ2-2,.,few,TGTGCCATCAGTGGGGTGGACTCCGACACCGGGGAGCTGTTTTTT,CAISGVDSDTGELFF
TRBV5-6,TRBJ2-6,.,few,TGTGCCAGCAGCTTGAATTTAGGGTCGATCTCTAGCTCTGGGGCCAACGTCCTGACTTTC,CASSLNLGSISSSGANVLTF
TRBV2,TRBJ2-7,.,few,TGTGCCAGCAGTGAATCTTGGCAGGGACTCTACGAGCAGTACTTC,CASSESWQGLYEQYF
TRBV12-3/TRBV12-4,TRBJ2-2,.,few,TGTGCCAGCAGTTACAGGGAGTGGGAGCTGTTTTTT,CASSYREWELFF
TRBV11-2,TRBJ2-5,.,.,TGTGCCAGCAGCTTCGGTCCAGGCGCAGAGACCCAGTACTTC,CASSFGPGAETQYF
TRBV9,TRBJ1-4,.,.,TGTGCCAGCAGCGTAGGAGGGGGGGTCGAAAAACTGTTTTTT,CASSVGGGVEKLFF
TRBV4-1,TRBJ2-5,.,few,TGCGCCAGCAGCCAAGAAGGAGGGGTTAGGACCCAGTACTTC,CASSQEGGVRTQYF
TRBV20-1,TRBJ2-1,TRBD2,.,TGCAGTGCAGGGGAGCCGGGAGGCAATGAGCAGTTCTTC,CSAGEPGGNEQFF
TRBV5-8,TRBJ1-5,.,few,TGTGCCAGCAGCTTCGGGACAAATAGCAATCAGCCCCAGCATTTT,CASSFGTNSNQPQHF
TRBV12-3/TRBV12-4,TRBJ1-1,TRBD1,many,TGTGCCAGCACCCAGAGGCCCGGGACAGAACAAGCTTTCTTT,CASTQRPGTEQAFF
TRBV6-1,TRBJ2-3,TRBD2,few,TGTGCCAGCAAAATGGCCCGAACTAGCGACGGAACAGATACGCAGTATTTT,CASKMARTSDGTDTQYF
TRBV11-2,TRBJ1-4,TRBD1,.,TGTGCCAGCAGCCATTGGACAGGGCTACATGAAAAACTGTTTTTT,CASSHWTGLHEKLFF
TRBV3-1,TRBJ1-2,.,.,TGTGCCAGCAGCCAATTGGGGTGGAACTATGGCTACACCTTC,CASSQLGWNYGYTF
TRBV15,TRBJ2-5,.,.,TGTGCCACCAGCAGAGATCAGATACGTCAAGAGACCCAGTACTTC,CATSRDQIRQETQYF
TRBV7-2,TRBJ2-7,TRBD2,.,TGTGCCAGCAGCTTAGAGGCGTGGCTAGCGGGAGGCGAGCAGTACTTC,CASSLEAWLAGGEQYF
TRBV6-1,TRBJ2-7,TRBD2,few,TGTGCCAGCACGCCGATAGCGGGGGGCTCCGGATACGAGCAGTACTTC,CASTPIAGGSGYEQYF